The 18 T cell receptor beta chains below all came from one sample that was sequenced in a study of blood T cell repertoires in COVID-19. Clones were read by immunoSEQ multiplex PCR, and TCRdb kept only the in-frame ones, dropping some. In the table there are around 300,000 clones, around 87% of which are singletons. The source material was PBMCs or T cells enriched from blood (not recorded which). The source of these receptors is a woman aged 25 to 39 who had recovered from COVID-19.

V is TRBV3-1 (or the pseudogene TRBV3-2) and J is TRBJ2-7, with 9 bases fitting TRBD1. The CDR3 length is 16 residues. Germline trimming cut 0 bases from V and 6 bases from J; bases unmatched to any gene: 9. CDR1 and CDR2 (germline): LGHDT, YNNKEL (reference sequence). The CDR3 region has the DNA TGTGCCAGCAGCCAAGAAAAAGGACAGGGGTTCGGCGAGCAGTACTTC. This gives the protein CASSQEKGQGFGEQYF.

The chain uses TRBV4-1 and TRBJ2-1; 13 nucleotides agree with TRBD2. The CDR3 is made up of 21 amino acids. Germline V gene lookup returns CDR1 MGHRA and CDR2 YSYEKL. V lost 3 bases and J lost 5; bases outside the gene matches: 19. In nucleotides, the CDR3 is TGCGCCAGCAGCCATCGTCCCCGCGGAACTAGCGGGGGGGCGACCCACAATGAGCAGTTCTTC. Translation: CASSHRPRGTSGGATHNEQFF.

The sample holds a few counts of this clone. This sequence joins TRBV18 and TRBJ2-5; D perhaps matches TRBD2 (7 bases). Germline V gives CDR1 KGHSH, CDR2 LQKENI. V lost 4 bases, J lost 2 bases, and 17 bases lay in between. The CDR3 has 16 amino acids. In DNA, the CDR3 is TGTGCCAGCTCACGGGCCGGGGGGCCTCTTCAAGAGACCCAGTACTTC. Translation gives CASSRAGGPLQETQYF.

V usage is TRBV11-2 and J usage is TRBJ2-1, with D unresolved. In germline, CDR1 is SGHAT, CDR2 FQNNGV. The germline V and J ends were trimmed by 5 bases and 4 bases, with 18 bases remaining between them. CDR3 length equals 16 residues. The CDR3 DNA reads TGTGCCAGCAGCACCCGACTCGTCAACGTATACAATGAGCAGTTCTTC. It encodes CASSTRLVNVYNEQFF.

CDR3 sequence (DNA): TGTGCCAGCAGTGCCCAGGTCAACACCGGGGAGCTGTTTTTT. Its protein product is CASSAQVNTGELFF. V is TRBV2 and J is TRBJ2-2; D gene unclear. Deletions cut 4 bases from V and 2 bases from J, with 8 bases between. The CDR3 consists of 14 residues. CDR1 SNHLY and CDR2 FYNNEI come from the germline V gene.

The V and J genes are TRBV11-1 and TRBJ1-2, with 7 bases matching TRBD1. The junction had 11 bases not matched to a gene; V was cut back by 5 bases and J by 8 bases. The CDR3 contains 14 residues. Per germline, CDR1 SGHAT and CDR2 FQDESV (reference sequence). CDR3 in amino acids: CASSAVQGVIGYTF. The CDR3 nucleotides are TGTGCCAGCAGCGCCGTGCAGGGGGTGATCGGCTACACCTTC.

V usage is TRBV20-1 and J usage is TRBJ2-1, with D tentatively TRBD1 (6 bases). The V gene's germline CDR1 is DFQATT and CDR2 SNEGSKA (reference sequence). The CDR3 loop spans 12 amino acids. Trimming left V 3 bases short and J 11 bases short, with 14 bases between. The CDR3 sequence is CSASGRGSQQFF. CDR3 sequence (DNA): TGCAGTGCTAGTGGTAGGGGGAGTCAGCAGTTCTTC.

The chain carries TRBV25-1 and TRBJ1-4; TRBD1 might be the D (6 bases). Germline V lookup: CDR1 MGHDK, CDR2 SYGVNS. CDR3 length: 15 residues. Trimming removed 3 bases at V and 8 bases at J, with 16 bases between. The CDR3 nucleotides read TGTGCCAGCAGTGAGAACAGGGTAGTGGAAGAAAAACTGTTTTTT. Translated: CASSENRVVEEKLFF.

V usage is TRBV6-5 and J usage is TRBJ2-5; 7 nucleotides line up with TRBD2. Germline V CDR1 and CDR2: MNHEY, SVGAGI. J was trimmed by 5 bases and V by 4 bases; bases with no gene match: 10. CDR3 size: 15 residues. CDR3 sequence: CASSSPGLWGETQYF. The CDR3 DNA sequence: TGTGCCAGCAGTTCCCCGGGACTATGGGGGGAGACCCAGTACTTC.

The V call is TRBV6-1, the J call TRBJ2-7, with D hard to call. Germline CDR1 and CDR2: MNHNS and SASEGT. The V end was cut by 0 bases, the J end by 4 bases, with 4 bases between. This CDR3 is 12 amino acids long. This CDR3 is CASSEARYEQYF. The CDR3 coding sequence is TGTGCCAGCAGTGAAGCCCGGTACGAGCAGTACTTC.

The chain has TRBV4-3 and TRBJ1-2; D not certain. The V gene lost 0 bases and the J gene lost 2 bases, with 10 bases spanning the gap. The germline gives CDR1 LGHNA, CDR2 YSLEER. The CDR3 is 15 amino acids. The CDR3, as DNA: TGCGCCAGCAGCCAAGATCGCGGAGACAACTATGGCTACACCTTC. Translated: CASSQDRGDNYGYTF.

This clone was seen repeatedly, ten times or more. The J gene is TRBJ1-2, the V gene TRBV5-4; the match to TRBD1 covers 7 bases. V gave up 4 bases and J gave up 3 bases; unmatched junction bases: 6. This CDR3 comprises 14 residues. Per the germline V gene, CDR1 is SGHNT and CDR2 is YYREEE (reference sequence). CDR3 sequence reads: CASSPTGWDYGYTF. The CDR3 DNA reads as TGTGCCAGCAGCCCGACAGGGTGGGACTATGGCTACACCTTC.

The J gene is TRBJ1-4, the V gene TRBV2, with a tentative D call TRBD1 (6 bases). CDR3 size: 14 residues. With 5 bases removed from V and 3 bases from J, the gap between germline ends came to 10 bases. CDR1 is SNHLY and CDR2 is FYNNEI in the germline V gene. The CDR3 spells CASSLQGANEKLFF. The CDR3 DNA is TGTGCCAGCAGTTTACAGGGTGCTAATGAAAAACTGTTTTTT.

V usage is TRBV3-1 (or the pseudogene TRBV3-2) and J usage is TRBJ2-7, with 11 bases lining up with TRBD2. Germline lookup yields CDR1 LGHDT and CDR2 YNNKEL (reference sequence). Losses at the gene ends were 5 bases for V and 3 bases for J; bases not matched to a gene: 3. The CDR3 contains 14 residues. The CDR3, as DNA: TGTGCCAGCAGCTCGACTAGCGGGGACTACGAGCAGTACTTC. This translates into CASSSTSGDYEQYF.

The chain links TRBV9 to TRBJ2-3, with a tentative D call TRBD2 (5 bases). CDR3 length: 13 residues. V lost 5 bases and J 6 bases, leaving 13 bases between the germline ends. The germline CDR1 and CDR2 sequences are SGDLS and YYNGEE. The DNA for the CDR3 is TGTGCCAGCAGGAGAGGGCCCGAGGATACGCAGTATTTT. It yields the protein CASRRGPEDTQYF.

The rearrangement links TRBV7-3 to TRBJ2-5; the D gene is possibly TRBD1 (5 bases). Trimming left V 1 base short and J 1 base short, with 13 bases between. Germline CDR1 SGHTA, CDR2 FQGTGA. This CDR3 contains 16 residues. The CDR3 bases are TGTGCCAGCAGCTTAAATCCTGTAGGGGCCCAAGAGACCCAGTACTTC. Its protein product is CASSLNPVGAQETQYF.

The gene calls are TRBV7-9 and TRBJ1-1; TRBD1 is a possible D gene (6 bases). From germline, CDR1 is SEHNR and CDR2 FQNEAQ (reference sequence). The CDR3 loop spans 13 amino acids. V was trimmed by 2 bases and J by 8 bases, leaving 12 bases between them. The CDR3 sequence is CASSLSTGTEAFF. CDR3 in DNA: TGTGCCAGCAGCTTAAGTACAGGGACCGAAGCTTTCTTT. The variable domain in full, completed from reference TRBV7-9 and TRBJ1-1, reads DTGVSQNPRHKITKRGQNVTFRCDPISEHNRLYWYRQTLGQGPEFLTYFQNEAQLEKSRLLSDRFSAERPKGSFSTLEIQRTEQGDSAMYLCASSLSTGTEAFFGQGTRLTVV.

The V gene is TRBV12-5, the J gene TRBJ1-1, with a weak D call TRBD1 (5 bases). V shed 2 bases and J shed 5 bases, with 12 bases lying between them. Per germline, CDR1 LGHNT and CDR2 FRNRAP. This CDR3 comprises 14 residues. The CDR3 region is CASGLNGGTTEAFF. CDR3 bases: TGTGCTAGTGGTTTGAACGGGGGGACTACTGAAGCTTTCTTT.